This T cell receptor (beta chain) comes out of a study of tumor-infiltrating lymphocytes in localized non-small cell lung cancer. Note on this clone: Its antigen is not identified.

Clones were sequenced by immunoSEQ multiplex PCR, and TCRdb holds only the in-frame ones, with some missing. The sample has roughly 13,000 clones, around 82% seen once. The CDR3 is 16 amino acids. The V end was cut by 1 base, the J end by 0 bases, with 7 bases between. Germline V gene data show CDR1 as LNHNV and CDR2 as YYDKDF (reference sequence). Points from the study as a whole: Available tissue quantity limited TCR sequencing to a patient subset. No link was found between tumor T-cell fraction and recurrence-free survival.

The chain uses TRBV15 and TRBJ2-6; possibly TRBD2 for D (5 bases). The TCR comes from a human donor with non-small cell lung cancer. The sequencing sample was made of lung tumor tissue. CDR3 coding DNA: TGTGCCACCAGCAGAGCCAGCGGCTCTGGGGCCAACGTCCTGACTTTC. Translation: CATSRASGSGANVLTF.